The 30 T cell receptor beta chains reported below all come from one sample, sequenced in a study of T-cell reconstitution after alpha-beta-depleted transplantation in children (dated by TCRdb to 2016 to 2017). Library method: PCR. TCRdb names Illumina HiSeq 2500 as the instrument used. TCR libraries were prepared with molecular barcoding, using unique molecular identifiers to normalize TCRbeta repertoire quantification. TCRdb reworked the public reads: Q25 trimming with fastp, MiXCR clone assembly, productive beta chains retained. Each entry is one CDR3 protein sequence, shown with its most common DNA and genes. For this sample there are roughly 350,000 distinct CDR3 sequences; 10% appear just once. The top ten clonotypes cover 2.4% of the sample. Here the sequenced sample was PBMCs from the stem cell graft donor, taken from the stem cell graft. These receptors originate from a human donor who donated a stem cell graft to a child with acute lymphoblastic leukemia.

Many counts were recorded for this clonotype. The chain joins TRBV20-1 to TRBJ2-1; 10 bases are shared with TRBD2. CDR1 and CDR2 from the germline V gene are DFQATT and SNEGSKA (reference sequence). CDR3 length: 14 residues. Losses at the gene ends were 0 bases for V and 9 bases for J; bases not matched to a gene: 5. Written as DNA, the CDR3 is TGCAGTGCTAGAGACCCTAGCGGGAGAGGTGAGCAGTTCTTC. This translates into CSARDPSGRGEQFF.

This chain joins TRBV4-3 and TRBJ2-7; D unclear. Germline V gene data show CDR1 as LGHNA and CDR2 as YSLEER. Trimming took off 0 bases at V and 0 bases at J, with 12 bases between the two ends. The CDR3 covers 16 residues. As DNA, the CDR3 is TGCGCCAGCAGCCAAGAATTTCTAGGAGCCTCCTACGAGCAGTACTTC. Encoded protein: CASSQEFLGASYEQYF.

This chain uses TRBV7-2 with TRBJ2-1, with D perhaps TRBD1 (5 bases). The CDR3 has 15 residues. Trimming removed 5 bases at V and 9 bases at J, with 20 bases between. CDR1 SGHTA and CDR2 FQGNSA come from the germline V gene. This CDR3 reads CASSPGRVMGGEQFF. Here the CDR3 DNA reads TGTGCCAGCAGCCCCGGCAGGGTAATGGGTGGTGAGCAGTTCTTC.

This clonotype has more than one count but fewer than ten. This chain joins TRBV9 and TRBJ2-5; 8 bases are a match to TRBD2. Losses at the gene ends were 4 bases for V and 5 bases for J; bases not matched to a gene: 7. The CDR3 loop spans 14 amino acids. Germline V CDR1 and CDR2: SGDLS, YYNGEE. CDR3 sequence: CASSPAGGGETQYF. In nucleotides, the CDR3 is TGTGCCAGCAGCCCCGCGGGGGGAGGGGAGACCCAGTACTTC.

This rearrangement joins TRBV5-1 to TRBJ2-4, with 13 bases identical to TRBD2. The CDR3 covers 19 residues. V shed 2 bases, J shed 0 bases, and the junction held 8 bases outside the gene matches. CDR1 is SGHRS, CDR2 YFSETQ, per germline. The CDR3 nucleotides are TGCGCCAGCAGCTTTGAACTAGCGGGAGGGCCCGAAGCCAAAAACATTCAGTACTTC. Translating it yields CASSFELAGGPEAKNIQYF.

As regards this clonotype: The junction does not match germline at one end; this may be a read error. The chain has TRBV4-3 and TRBJ2-6; 7 positions agree with TRBD1. CDR1 is LGHNA, CDR2 YSLEER, per germline. The CDR3 length is 19 residues. This CDR3 is CASSQSPTGVSSGANGLTF. DNA for the CDR3: TGCGCCAGCAGCCAAAGCCCCACAGGGGTGAGCTCTGGGGCCAACGGCCTGACTTTC.

In its sample, this clonotype was seen a few times. The V and J genes are TRBV12-3 or TRBV12-4 and TRBJ2-3; 8 bases are shared with TRBD1. J was trimmed by 0 bases and V by 2 bases; bases with no gene match: 1. This CDR3 region has 15 residues. The CDR3 spells CASSLRTGSTDTQYF. CDR3 bases: TGTGCCAGCAGTTTACGGACAGGGAGCACAGATACGCAGTATTTT.

This clonotype showed up just a few times. The gene calls are TRBV4-1 and TRBJ2-7, with 8 bases lining up with TRBD2. V trimming: 0 bases; J trimming: 2 bases; junction bases outside the gene matches: 6. CDR1 and CDR2 (germline): MGHRA, YSYEKL. The CDR3 loop spans 16 amino acids. Here the CDR3 reads CASSQDMGGRPYEQYF. In DNA, the CDR3 is TGCGCCAGCAGCCAAGATATGGGCGGGAGGCCCTACGAGCAGTACTTC.

V and J are TRBV7-8 and TRBJ1-5; 11 nucleotides align to TRBD1. Germline trimming cut 4 bases from V and 4 bases from J; bases unmatched to any gene: 9. The CDR3 sequence is 17 residues long. Germline loops: CDR1 SGHVS, CDR2 FQNEAQ. CDR3 protein: CASSSGTGGDRNQPQHF. CDR3 in DNA: TGTGCCAGCAGCTCGGGGACAGGGGGGGACCGAAATCAGCCCCAGCATTTT.

This rearrangement joins TRBV20-1 to TRBJ1-4; unclear D gene. V was shortened by 1 base and J by 5 bases, with 8 bases between the two germline ends. The germline CDR1 and CDR2 sequences are DFQATT and SNEGSKA (reference sequence). The CDR3 sequence is 13 residues long. In nucleotides, the CDR3 is TGCAGTGCTAGAGTGGGGTGGAATGAAAAACTGTTTTTT. This translates into CSARVGWNEKLFF.

The sample holds many counts of this clonotype. The chain employs TRBV5-1 and TRBJ2-1; the D is unclear. The CDR3 consists of 16 residues. Germline assignment: CDR1 SGHRS and CDR2 YFSETQ. Trimming pared 3 bases from V and 5 bases from J, leaving 18 bases between. CDR3 in amino acids: CASSSTQWFRDNEQFF. Written as DNA, the CDR3 is TGCGCCAGCAGCTCAACCCAGTGGTTTCGGGACAATGAGCAGTTCTTC.

The V and J genes are TRBV4-1 and TRBJ2-7, with 7 bases matching TRBD2. Trimming removed 3 bases from V and 0 bases from J; junction bases left unmatched: 8. The CDR3 has 16 amino acids. Germline CDR1 reads MGHRA; CDR2 reads YSYEKL. As DNA, the CDR3 is TGCGCCAGCAGCCAGGGACCGGGACTATCCTCCTACGAGCAGTACTTC. Its protein product is CASSQGPGLSSYEQYF.

The chain has TRBV4-3 and TRBJ2-7, with TRBD2 identical over 8 bases. The V gene's germline CDR1 is LGHNA and CDR2 YSLEER. CDR3 length: 18 residues. The junction had 17 bases not matched to a gene; V was cut back by 5 bases and J by 2 bases. The CDR3 loop reads CASSRGWGGGLKTYEQYF. The CDR3 DNA is TGCGCCAGCAGCAGGGGCTGGGGCGGGGGGCTGAAGACCTACGAGCAGTACTTC.

The chain is built from TRBV20-1 and TRBJ2-1, with D maybe TRBD2 (6 bases). The length of the CDR3 is 15 residues. Looked up from germline, CDR1 is DFQATT and CDR2 is SNEGSKA (reference sequence). The ends were cut back, 0 bases at V and 0 bases at J, with 9 bases in the middle. CDR3 loop: CSARDSSVSYNEQFF. CDR3 in DNA: TGCAGTGCTAGAGATTCTAGCGTCTCCTACAATGAGCAGTTCTTC.

This clonotype occurred a few times. The chain is built from TRBV5-1 and TRBJ2-2, with D perhaps TRBD1 (6 bases). This CDR3 has 13 residues. Germline assignment: CDR1 SGHRS and CDR2 YFSETQ. V was pared by 4 bases and J by 4 bases, with 8 bases between. The CDR3 DNA sequence: TGCGCCAGCAGCCCAGGGGCCACCGGGGAGCTGTTTTTT. This gives the protein CASSPGATGELFF.

The chain links TRBV7-2 to TRBJ2-3; TRBD2 matches at 8 bases. The CDR3 has 16 residues. In germline, CDR1 is SGHTA, CDR2 FQGNSA. V lost 5 bases to trimming and J lost 6 bases; unmatched junction nucleotides: 13. CDR3: CASSLTSVPGSDTQYF. CDR3 in DNA: TGTGCCAGCAGCCTGACTAGCGTACCCGGGTCGGATACGCAGTATTTT.

This clonotype occurred many times. This chain uses TRBV27 with TRBJ2-1; the D gene could be TRBD1 or TRBD2 (5 bases each). The V and J ends lost 6 bases and 8 bases respectively, with 11 bases between them. CDR3 size: 12 residues. Germline-derived CDR1 and CDR2 are MNHEY and SMNVEV (reference sequence). CDR3 DNA sequence: TGTGCCAGCAGCCCCACGGGGCATGAGCAGTTCTTC. Amino acid sequence: CASSPTGHEQFF.

This clonotype showed up just a few times. The chain recombines TRBV5-1 with TRBJ2-7, with D possibly being TRBD1 or TRBD2 (5 bases each). CDR1 and CDR2 (germline): SGHRS, YFSETQ. The CDR3 length is 14 residues. V lost 4 bases and J 1 base, leaving 12 bases between the germline ends. The CDR3 loop is CASSPGPSSYEQYF. CDR3 nucleotides: TGCGCCAGCAGCCCGGGACCCTCGTCCTACGAGCAGTACTTC.

The J gene is TRBJ2-2, the V gene TRBV29-1; TRBD2 is a possible D gene (5 bases). The ends were cut back, 3 bases at V and 2 bases at J, with 13 bases in the middle. CDR3 length equals 15 residues. From germline, CDR1 is SQVTM and CDR2 ANQGSEA. The CDR3 bases are TGCAGCGTTGAGGGCCTAGCAGGAAACACCGGGGAGCTGTTTTTT. This codes for CSVEGLAGNTGELFF.

V usage is TRBV20-1 and J usage is TRBJ2-3, with TRBD2 identical over 11 bases. The germline V gene has CDR1 DFQATT and CDR2 SNEGSKA (reference sequence). J gave up 5 bases and V 5 bases, and 9 bases lay outside the gene matches. CDR3 size: 15 residues. The CDR3, as DNA: TGCAGTGCTGGGAAGACTAGCGGGACGGGAGATACGCAGTATTTT. Its translation: CSAGKTSGTGDTQYF.

The J gene is TRBJ2-2, the V gene TRBV9; D might be TRBD1 or TRBD2, each matching 5 bases. V lost 1 base and J 5 bases, leaving 6 bases between the germline ends. Germline CDR1 is SGDLS and CDR2 is YYNGEE. There are 13 residues in the CDR3. The CDR3 protein is CASSVWGTGELFF. The DNA of the CDR3 is TGTGCCAGCAGCGTATGGGGGACCGGGGAGCTGTTTTTT.

The V call is TRBV7-9, the J call TRBJ2-2; 7 bases are shared with TRBD1. The CDR3 totals 12 residues. The trim removed 4 bases at V and 7 bases at J, leaving 0 bases unmatched. Germline V gives CDR1 SEHNR, CDR2 FQNEAQ (reference sequence). The CDR3 DNA reads as TGTGCCAGCAGCTCAGGGGGCGGGGAGCTGTTTTTT. This codes for CASSSGGGELFF.

The chain combines TRBV5-6 with TRBJ2-5, with D unresolved. Germline V gives CDR1 SGHDT, CDR2 YYEEEE. CDR3 size: 15 residues. V was pared by 3 bases and J by 1 base, with 13 bases between. The CDR3 reads CASSSAGTFQETQYF. Written as DNA, the CDR3 is TGTGCCAGCAGCTCCGCCGGCACCTTCCAAGAGACCCAGTACTTC.

As concerns this clonotype: A much larger clone differs from this one at a single base, so this may be a read error. The gene calls are TRBV5-1 and TRBJ2-7, with 7 bases that match TRBD1. CDR1 is SGHRS, CDR2 YFSETQ, per germline. The length of the CDR3 is 13 residues. J gave up 6 bases and V 4 bases, and 7 bases lay outside the gene matches. The CDR3 nucleotides are TGCGCCAGCAGCGTCGACAGGGCTTGCGAGCAGTACTTC. Translated: CASSVDRACEQYF. Combining the CDR3 with reference TRBV5-1 and TRBJ2-7 gives the whole variable domain KAGVTQTPRYLIKTRGQQVTLSCSPISGHRSVSWYQQTPGQGLQFLFEYFSETQRNKGNFPGRFSGRQFSNSRSEMNVSTLELGDSALYLCASSVDRACEQYFGPGTRLTVT.

V is TRBV5-1 and J is TRBJ2-2, with D unclear. Germline CDR1 is SGHRS and CDR2 is YFSETQ. The CDR3 contains 15 residues. Trimming took off 5 bases at V and 0 bases at J, with 11 bases between the two ends. CDR3 residues: CASSSAEANTGELFF. The CDR3 DNA is TGCGCCAGCAGTTCTGCGGAAGCGAACACCGGGGAGCTGTTTTTT.

This clonotype was detected only a few times. The chain links TRBV12-3 or TRBV12-4 to TRBJ2-1; 7 nucleotides match TRBD2. V shed 3 bases, J shed 7 bases, and the junction held 6 bases outside the gene matches. The CDR3 runs 14 residues. The CDR3 coding sequence is TGTGCCAGCAGTTTCCCTGGGACTATAAATGAGCAGTTCTTC. This sequence encodes CASSFPGTINEQFF.

As regards this clonotype: A read error is possible here, since a much larger clone lies one base away. The J gene is TRBJ1-3, the V gene TRBV7-6; no definite D call. CDR3 length: 14 amino acids. Germline CDR1 reads SGHVS; CDR2 reads FNYEAQ. V lost 1 base to trimming and J lost 0 bases, with 4 bases between them. The CDR3 loop is CASSLDISGNTIYF. The DNA of the CDR3 is TGTGCCAGCAGCTTAGACATCTCTGGAAACACCATATATTTT.

The V and J genes are TRBV5-1 and TRBJ1-2, with TRBD1 matching 7 bases. The CDR3 covers 15 residues. Losses at the gene ends were 0 bases for V and 6 bases for J; bases not matched to a gene: 8. Germline V gene lookup returns CDR1 SGHRS and CDR2 YFSETQ. The CDR3 nucleotides read TGCGCCAGCAGCTTGGACAGGGGAAAGTTCCATGGCTACACCTTC. This codes for CASSLDRGKFHGYTF.

CDR3 sequence (DNA): TGTGCCAGCAGCTTAGATAGGGTAGGTGCCGCCTACAATGAGCAGTTCTTC. Amino acid sequence: CASSLDRVGAAYNEQFF. The chain is built from TRBV11-2 and TRBJ2-1; D call uncertain. Trimming cost V 0 bases and J 2 bases, with 14 bases left between them. CDR3 length: 17 amino acids. Germline V CDR1 and CDR2: SGHAT, FQNNGV.

This clonotype was detected a few times. The chain couples TRBV4-3 to TRBJ2-1; possible D gene TRBD1, 6 bases. V lost 1 base and J lost 7, with 20 bases in between. There are 17 residues in the CDR3. CDR1 is LGHNA, CDR2 YSLEER, per germline. The CDR3 region has the DNA TGCGCCAGCAGCCAAGCGGACTCCTTCATGAGGGGGAATGAGCAGTTCTTC. Its translation is CASSQADSFMRGNEQFF.